This is a list of T cell receptor beta chains from one sample in a study of CD8 T cells in Susac syndrome. In TCRdb, the immunoSEQ multiplex PCR reads were re-called with MiXCR into one record per CDR3 protein. The sample contains 170,000 or so distinct CDR3 sequences, 90% to 97% of which appear only once. The sample taken for sequencing was CD4+ T cells from PBMCs. Receptors originate from a human donor with Susac syndrome. CDR3s include the opening cysteine and the closing phenylalanine or tryptophan. D genes are given only for firm matches. Part of the rows lack a size; the others show once, few, many or a class for expanded clones.

TRBJ2-5	TRBV7-2	NA	NA	CASSPRLRVRETQYF	TGTGCCAGCAGCCCGCGCCTCAGGGTGAGGGAGACCCAGTACTTC
TRBJ2-5	TRBV7-2	TRBD2	NA	CASSMGLAGTETQYF	TGTGCCAGCAGCATGGGACTAGCGGGGACGGAGACCCAGTACTTC
TRBJ2-1	TRBV14	TRBD2	NA	CASSQSGLAGVEQFF	TGTGCCAGCAGCCAATCCGGACTAGCGGGAGTTGAGCAGTTCTTC
TRBJ2-7	TRBV5-1	TRBD2	NA	CASSPPGLHYEQYF	TGCGCCAGCAGCCCTCCGGGACTACACTACGAGCAGTACTTC
TRBJ2-1	TRBV10-3	TRBD2	NA	CAISGEGNEQFF	TGTGCCATCAGTGGGGAGGGCAATGAGCAGTTCTTC
TRBJ2-5	TRBV10-3	TRBD1	NA	CAISDGRGQETQYF	TGTGCCATCAGTGACGGCAGGGGGCAAGAGACCCAGTACTTC
TRBJ2-1	TRBV6-1	NA	NA	CASSDGGAMGQWAFF	TGTGCCAGCAGTGACGGGGGTGCAATGGGGCAATGGGCGTTCTTC
TRBJ2-1	TRBV20-1	NA	NA	CSASSGTNEQFF	TGCAGTGCTAGTTCGGGGACTAATGAGCAGTTCTTC
TRBJ1-5	TRBV28	TRBD1	NA	CASSLGTGGLIGNQPQHF	TGTGCCAGCAGTCTAGGGACAGGGGGATTGATTGGCAATCAGCCCCAGCATTTT
TRBJ2-7	TRBV6-2/TRBV6-3	TRBD1	NA	CASSYSRDRAYEQYF	TGTGCCAGCAGTTACTCCCGGGACAGAGCCTACGAGCAGTACTTC
TRBJ2-7	TRBV20-1	TRBD2	NA	CSASAPLAGVYEQYF	TGCAGTGCTAGTGCCCCTCTAGCGGGAGTATACGAGCAGTACTTC
TRBJ1-3	TRBV12-3/TRBV12-4	TRBD1	NA	CASSIRTGFGNTIYF	TGTGCCAGCAGTATACGGACAGGGTTTGGAAACACCATATATTTT
TRBJ2-5	TRBV15	NA	NA	CATSRLLTGGQETQYF	TGTGCCACCAGCAGACTCCTGACAGGCGGCCAAGAGACCCAGTACTTC
TRBJ2-3	TRBV20-1	NA	few	CSASTDTQYF	TGCAGTGCTTCCACAGATACGCAGTATTTT